Listed here are 2 T cell receptor beta chains from one sample, sequenced in a study of shared clonotypes between healthy human individuals. Terminally differentiated effector memory CD45RA+ cells were left out of the naive CD8 fraction, which was CD45RO-negative and positively selected for CCR7. Produced via immunoSEQ multiplex PCR; TCRdb's table is partial and in-frame only. Found here are hundreds of thousands of clones, approximately 95% of them singletons; the top ten hold approximately 0.11%. The sequenced sample consisted of naive CD8+ T cells sorted from blood. The receptor set was obtained from a woman between 25 and 40 years old in good health.

This chain links TRBV27 with TRBJ2-7; 10 bases map to TRBD1. CDR3 length: 14 residues. J gave up 5 bases and V 7 bases, and 8 bases lay outside the gene matches. CDR1 and CDR2 (germline): MNHEY, SMNVEV (reference sequence). CDR3 coding DNA: TGTGCCAGCACCGAGACAGGGGGCATAAACGAGCAGTACTTC. Translating it yields CASTETGGINEQYF.

V gene TRBV7-9 combines with J gene TRBJ2-3, with a tentative D call TRBD2 (5 bases). This CDR3 is built from 15 residues. V lost 1 base and J lost 1, with 9 bases in between. The germline V gene encodes CDR1 SEHNR and CDR2 FQNEAQ (reference sequence). CDR3 DNA sequence: TGTGCCAGCAGCTTAGTGGAGAGGGGCACAGATACGCAGTATTTT. It encodes CASSLVERGTDTQYF.